Below, 30 T cell receptor beta chains from the same sample are listed, as sequenced in a study of T-cell reconstitution after alpha-beta-depleted transplantation in children. Library preparation (for TCRbeta) was performed with unique molecular identifiers. MiXCR, run by TCRdb on the PCR reads, gives a single entry per CDR3 protein. The table lists roughly 420,000 distinct CDR3 sequences, about a sixth of them singletons. Sequences were derived from PBMCs, mostly from graft donor cells, sampled 360 days after TCRalphabeta/CD19-depleted stem cell transplant. The receptors derive from a boy in the first two years of life who had a stem cell transplant for Wiskott-Aldrich syndrome, so the T cells may come from the graft donor.

The chain employs TRBV12-3 or TRBV12-4 and TRBJ2-5; the match to TRBD2 covers 7 bases. CDR3 length: 10 residues. For the CDR3, the DNA is TGTGTCCAGCGGGGAGAGACCCAGTACTTC. Translated, it gives CVQRGETQYF.

This chain uses TRBV6-1 with TRBJ2-7; D could derive from TRBD1 or TRBD2 (6 bases each). Trimming stripped 5 bases from V and 3 bases from J, with 17 bases between. This CDR3 spans 15 amino acids. Germline V gene data show CDR1 as MNHNS and CDR2 as SASEGT. The CDR3 loop is CASSPRGTPYYEQYF. The CDR3 DNA sequence: TGTGCCAGCAGTCCCCGCGGGACACCGTACTACGAGCAGTACTTC.

This clonotype was detected a few times. The chain combines TRBV29-1 with TRBJ2-1, with 9 bases fitting TRBD2. From germline, CDR1 is SQVTM and CDR2 ANQGSEA. The V and J ends lost 6 bases and 5 bases, in that order; junction bases with no gene match: 14. The CDR3 runs to 16 residues. The CDR3: CSVLPPGTSYHNEQFF. In DNA, the CDR3 is TGCAGCGTCCTTCCGCCCGGGACTAGCTACCACAATGAGCAGTTCTTC.

This rearrangement joins TRBV18 to TRBJ1-2; TRBD1 is a possible D gene (5 bases). Germline loops: CDR1 KGHSH, CDR2 LQKENI. The CDR3 is 13 residues long. Trimming stripped 1 base from V and 6 bases from J, with 9 bases between. The CDR3, as DNA: TGTGCCAGCTCACCACGGAGGGGTGATGGCTACACCTTC. The encoded protein is CASSPRRGDGYTF.

The sample holds a few counts of this clonotype. This chain uses TRBV3-1 with TRBJ2-7; D is possibly TRBD2 (5 bases). CDR1 is LGHDT, CDR2 YNNKEL, per germline (reference sequence). The CDR3 is 13 amino acids. V dropped 1 base and J dropped 5 bases, with 9 bases sitting between them. CDR3 sequence (DNA): TGTGCCAGCAGCCAAGTCACGGGGAACGAGCAGTACTTC. Translated, it gives CASSQVTGNEQYF.

The DNA of the CDR3 is TGTGCCATCAGTAAATGGACAGGGATGGGGAACACTGAAGCTTTCTTT. It is translated as CAISKWTGMGNTEAFF. V is TRBV10-3 and J is TRBJ1-1; 8 bases agree with TRBD1. CDR3 length: 16 residues. The trim removed 5 bases at V and 1 base at J, leaving 9 bases unmatched. Germline loops: CDR1 ENHRY, CDR2 SYGVKD.

Only one count was recorded for this clonotype. This rearrangement joins TRBV18 to TRBJ2-7; D uncertain. This CDR3 region has 15 residues. Germline CDR1 and CDR2: KGHSH and LQKENI. The V gene lost 1 base and the J gene lost 2 bases, with 12 bases spanning the gap. Written as DNA, the CDR3 is TGTGCCAGCTCACCACACCAGCGACCCACCTACGAGCAGTACTTC. This sequence encodes CASSPHQRPTYEQYF. Variable domain in full (rest from reference TRBV18 and TRBJ2-7): NAGVMQNPRHLVRRRGQEARLRCSPMKGHSHVYWYRQLPEEGLKFMVYLQKENIIDESGMPKERFSAEFPKEGPSILRIQQVVRGDSAAYFCASSPHQRPTYEQYFGPGTRLTVT.

There are a few counts of this clonotype. The chain combines TRBV20-1 with TRBJ2-7; D gene unclear. The CDR3 is made up of 13 amino acids. The V and J ends lost 5 bases and 1 base respectively, with 12 bases between them. Germline assignment: CDR1 DFQATT and CDR2 SNEGSKA (reference sequence). The CDR3 spells CSASSRTSYEQYF. CDR3 DNA: TGCAGTGCTTCCTCCCGGACGTCCTACGAGCAGTACTTC.

In this sample, this clonotype turned up a few times. The rearrangement links TRBV7-9 to TRBJ2-1; the D gene is possibly TRBD2 (6 bases). Trimming shortened V by 4 bases and J by 1 base, and 11 bases separated the two germline ends. This CDR3 contains 15 residues. Per the germline V gene, CDR1 is SEHNR and CDR2 is FQNEAQ (reference sequence). CDR3 loop: CASSSLARSYNEQFF. The CDR3 region has the DNA TGTGCCAGCAGCTCGCTAGCGAGGTCCTACAATGAGCAGTTCTTC.

This clonotype was detected a few times. The CDR3 protein is CSVGTGPAYEQYF. DNA of the CDR3: TGCAGCGTTGGGACAGGTCCCGCCTACGAGCAGTACTTC. The genes are TRBV29-1 and TRBJ2-7, with 7 positions matching TRBD1. This CDR3 region has 13 residues. Germline V gives CDR1 SQVTM, CDR2 ANQGSEA. J was trimmed by 2 bases and V by 4 bases; bases with no gene match: 5.

The sample holds many counts of this clonotype. The rearrangement links TRBV5-1 to TRBJ2-1, with 8 bases lining up with TRBD2. V was clipped by 4 bases and J by 3 bases; unmatched bases: 12. The CDR3 contains 17 residues. Germline CDR1 is SGHRS and CDR2 is YFSETQ. Here the CDR3 DNA reads TGCGCCAGCAGCCCCCATTTCAGAGCGGGGGACTACAATGAGCAGTTCTTC. Its protein is CASSPHFRAGDYNEQFF.

A few counts support this clonotype. V and J are TRBV5-1 and TRBJ2-3; D not resolved. The germline gives CDR1 SGHRS, CDR2 YFSETQ. The V end lost 4 bases, the J end lost 1 base, and 7 bases lay between the germline ends. The CDR3 extends over 13 amino acids. CDR3 region: CASSKVGTDTQYF. In DNA, the CDR3 is TGCGCCAGCAGCAAGGTCGGCACAGATACGCAGTATTTT.

This clonotype was recorded a few times. The gene calls are TRBV5-1 and TRBJ2-5; TRBD1 might be the D (6 bases). The CDR3 is 15 amino acids. Germline CDR1 is SGHRS and CDR2 is YFSETQ. Trimming cost V 0 bases and J 3 bases, with 12 bases left between them. The CDR3 spells CASSLGVRTEETQYF. As DNA, the CDR3 is TGCGCCAGCAGCTTGGGTGTCCGGACAGAAGAGACCCAGTACTTC.

On this clonotype: This may be a read error, as it is one base from a much larger clone. The chain is built from TRBV7-2 and TRBJ2-1, with a tentative D call TRBD2 (5 bases). Trimming took off 6 bases at V and 3 bases at J, with 15 bases between the two ends. The CDR3 runs 15 residues. The germline V gene encodes CDR1 SGHTA and CDR2 FQGNSA. CDR3 DNA: TGTGCCAGCAGGTTAACCGGGGAATGCTACAATGAGCAGTTCTTC. Protein sequence: CASRLTGECYNEQFF.

The genes are TRBV5-1 and TRBJ2-3; 10 bases agree with TRBD2. The germline CDR1 and CDR2 sequences are SGHRS and YFSETQ. The ends lost 4 bases at V and 1 base at J; junction bases unmatched: 6. This CDR3 is 16 amino acids long. The CDR3 loop is CASSRPSGGRTDTQYF. The CDR3 DNA reads as TGCGCCAGCAGCCGACCTAGCGGGGGACGCACAGATACGCAGTATTTT.

The chain is built from TRBV15 and TRBJ2-1, with 8 bases that match TRBD2. With V trimmed by 0 bases and J by 4 bases, 5 bases remained unmatched. This CDR3 region has 16 residues. Germline V gene sequence: CDR1 LNHNV, CDR2 YYDKDF (reference sequence). The CDR3 DNA reads as TGTGCCACCAGCAGAGATCCGGGACTAGTTTACAATGAGCAGTTCTTC. As protein: CATSRDPGLVYNEQFF. Looking up the rest from reference TRBV15 and TRBJ2-1 gives the full variable domain: DAMVIQNPRYQVTQFGKPVTLSCSQTLNHNVMYWYQQKSSQAPKLLFHYYDKDFNNEADTPDNFQSRRPNTSFCFLDIRSPGLGDTAMYLCATSRDPGLVYNEQFFGPGTRLTVL.

The chain carries TRBV20-1 and TRBJ2-3; either TRBD1 or TRBD2 may fit D (5 bases each). The CDR3 is made up of 18 amino acids. V was shortened by 0 bases and J by 4 bases, with 23 bases between the two germline ends. Germline-derived CDR1 and CDR2 are DFQATT and SNEGSKA (reference sequence). CDR3: CSARDWGFVVEAPDTQYF. The CDR3 region has the DNA TGCAGTGCTAGAGATTGGGGGTTCGTTGTGGAGGCCCCAGATACGCAGTATTTT.

This chain links TRBV20-1 with TRBJ2-3, with 7 nucleotides matching TRBD2. V lost 0 bases, J lost 0 bases, and 0 bases stayed unmatched. The CDR3 extends over 14 amino acids. The germline CDR1 and CDR2 sequences are DFQATT and SNEGSKA (reference sequence). CDR3: CSARDSGSTDTQYF. The CDR3 coding sequence is TGCAGTGCTAGAGATAGCGGGAGCACAGATACGCAGTATTTT.

This clonotype was seen repeatedly, ten times or more. This chain joins TRBV2 and TRBJ1-2; no definite D call. V lost 2 bases, J lost 5 bases, and 0 bases lay in between. This CDR3 has 10 residues. Germline V gives CDR1 SNHLY, CDR2 FYNNEI. The CDR3 DNA reads as TGTGCCAGCAGTGAATATGGCTACACCTTC. Translation gives CASSEYGYTF.

This chain uses TRBV5-6 with TRBJ1-5; 9 positions match TRBD1. The CDR3 runs to 16 residues. The V segment lost 3 bases and the J segment 4 bases; nucleotides outside the gene matches: 8. Germline V gives CDR1 SGHDT, CDR2 YYEEEE. CDR3 loop: CASSSKQGAKNQPQHF. The CDR3, as DNA: TGTGCCAGCAGCTCGAAACAGGGGGCGAAGAATCAGCCCCAGCATTTT.

The chain employs TRBV20-1 and TRBJ2-3; D remains ambiguous. This CDR3 comprises 16 residues. V lost 1 base and J lost 0, with 14 bases in between. Germline V CDR1 and CDR2: DFQATT, SNEGSKA (reference sequence). CDR3 loop: CSARGGLVGSTDTQYF. CDR3 nucleotide sequence: TGCAGTGCTAGAGGGGGTTTGGTAGGAAGCACAGATACGCAGTATTTT.

This clonotype was seen a few times. The chain couples TRBV9 to TRBJ2-3; 9 bases line up with TRBD1. This CDR3 is 16 amino acids long. CDR1 is SGDLS and CDR2 is YYNGEE in the germline V gene. Unmatched junction bases numbered 3, after V lost 0 bases and J lost 1 base. Written as DNA, the CDR3 is TGTGCCAGCAGCGTAGGCTGGGACAGGGGCACAGATACGCAGTATTTT. Translating it yields CASSVGWDRGTDTQYF. The full variable domain, with the rest looked up from reference TRBV9 and TRBJ2-3, is DSGVTQTPKHLITATGQRVTLRCSPRSGDLSVYWYQQSLDQGLQFLIQYYNGEERAKGNILERFSAQQFPDLHSELNLSSLELGDSALYFCASSVGWDRGTDTQYFGPGTRLTVL.

This chain links TRBV6-5 with TRBJ1-6; D unclear. V lost 6 bases and J lost 3, with 9 bases in between. The germline gives CDR1 MNHEY, CDR2 SVGAGI. This CDR3 spans 14 amino acids. Written as DNA, the CDR3 is TGTGCCAGCAGCCTGACGTACTATAATTCACCCCTCCACTTT. Translated, it gives CASSLTYYNSPLHF.

This clonotype was seen a few times. This chain connects TRBV5-5 to TRBJ1-1; weak D call: TRBD1 (5 bases). CDR1 is SGHKS, CDR2 YYEKEE, per germline (reference sequence). Trimming took off 2 bases at V and 5 bases at J, with 16 bases between the two ends. The CDR3 covers 15 residues. The chain's CDR3 is CASSFGARDGTEAFF. Here the CDR3 DNA reads TGTGCCAGCAGCTTTGGGGCCCGGGATGGTACTGAAGCTTTCTTT.

This clonotype was seen many times. The rearrangement uses TRBV5-1 and TRBJ2-7; the D gene is possibly TRBD1 (5 bases). The V end lost 2 bases, the J end lost 3 bases, and 6 bases lay between the germline ends. In germline, CDR1 is SGHRS, CDR2 YFSETQ. This CDR3 region has 12 residues. This CDR3 is CASSFRVYEQYF. The CDR3 coding sequence is TGCGCCAGCAGCTTCAGGGTCTACGAGCAGTACTTC.

This chain joins TRBV12-3 or TRBV12-4 and TRBJ1-5; no definite D call. V was pared by 1 base and J by 0 bases, with 7 bases between. The CDR3 runs 15 residues. The CDR3 loop reads CASSLEGSSNQPQHF. The CDR3 DNA follows: TGTGCCAGCAGTTTAGAGGGCAGTAGCAATCAGCCCCAGCATTTT.

This clonotype was counted ten times or more. The gene calls are TRBV15 and TRBJ2-2; 8 bases map to TRBD1. This CDR3 region has 16 residues. The V segment lost 0 bases and the J segment 4 bases; nucleotides outside the gene matches: 4. Germline loops: CDR1 LNHNV, CDR2 YYDKDF (reference sequence). The CDR3 loop reads CATSRDRDRFTGELFF. The CDR3 DNA is TGTGCCACCAGCAGAGATCGGGACAGGTTCACCGGGGAGCTGTTTTTT.

The chain employs TRBV7-9 and TRBJ2-7; no clear D gene. The CDR3 consists of 15 residues. Trimming cost V 1 base and J 9 bases, with 19 bases left between them. Germline CDR1 and CDR2: SEHNR and FQNEAQ (reference sequence). The CDR3 sequence: CASSLDPAFALPQYF. CDR3 sequence (DNA): TGTGCCAGCAGCTTAGATCCGGCCTTTGCCTTACCGCAGTACTTC.

The sample holds a few counts of this clonotype. The chain combines TRBV5-1 with TRBJ2-7; maybe TRBD2 (5 bases). With 8 bases removed from V and 3 bases from J, the gap between germline ends came to 15 bases. Germline V CDR1 and CDR2: SGHRS, YFSETQ. The CDR3 has 13 amino acids. The CDR3 DNA is TGCGCCAGTCATCCCGGGAATCTCTACGAGCAGTACTTC. Protein: CASHPGNLYEQYF. Complete variable domain (other parts from reference TRBV5-1 and TRBJ2-7): KAGVTQTPRYLIKTRGQQVTLSCSPISGHRSVSWYQQTPGQGLQFLFEYFSETQRNKGNFPGRFSGRQFSNSRSEMNVSTLELGDSALYLCASHPGNLYEQYFGPGTRLTVT.

J is TRBJ1-5 and V is TRBV5-8; D gene uncertain. Trimming stripped 4 bases from V and 3 bases from J, with 5 bases between. Germline assignment: CDR1 SGHTS and CDR2 YDEGEE. The CDR3 totals 12 residues. The CDR3, as DNA: TGTGCCAGCAGCCCGCACAATCAGCCCCAGCATTTT. Translation: CASSPHNQPQHF.